The 11 T cell receptor beta chains in this list originate from one sample, sequenced in a study of shared clonotypes between healthy human individuals. Naive CD8 cells, CD45RO-negative and positively selected for CCR7, excluded terminally differentiated effector memory CD45RA+ cells. Assay: immunoSEQ multiplex PCR; the TCRdb copy retains only in-frame clones and omits some. The sample has about 2.2 million clones; just over 90% are singletons. The sample was naive CD8+ T cells from PBMCs. Receptor source: a man younger than 35 in good health. Some clones in this sample may be carry-over from other donors' samples.

The chain combines TRBV7-7 with TRBJ2-5; D is uncertain. The CDR3 has 13 residues. CDR1 is SSHAT, CDR2 FNYEAQ, per germline (reference sequence). Trimming pared 4 bases from V and 5 bases from J, leaving 11 bases between. CDR3 amino acids: CASSSDREETQYF. CDR3 sequence (DNA): TGTGCCAGCAGCTCAGACCGCGAGGAGACCCAGTACTTC.

The chain has TRBV5-1 and TRBJ1-1; D is undetermined. The CDR3 is 14 amino acids. The germline V and J ends were trimmed by 4 bases and 6 bases, with 16 bases remaining between them. Germline-derived CDR1 and CDR2 are SGHRS and YFSETQ. The CDR3 DNA is TGCGCCAGCAGCCTGGACGGCCCCTGGGCTGAAGCTTTCTTT. It specifies CASSLDGPWAEAFF.

The rearrangement joins TRBV29-1 to TRBJ2-3; a possible D gene is TRBD1 (7 bases). Looked up from germline, CDR1 is SQVTM and CDR2 is ANQGSEA. The CDR3 sequence is 16 residues long. With 5 bases removed from V and 0 bases from J, the gap between germline ends came to 18 bases. The DNA of the CDR3 is TGCAGCGTTAGGGTTTTTCCAGGGGGGAGCACAGATACGCAGTATTTT. As protein: CSVRVFPGGSTDTQYF.

About this clone itself: The sample has other DNA sequences that encode this CDR3 too. V gene TRBV27 combines with J gene TRBJ1-5; D not certain. Between the trimmed V and J ends, which lost 2 bases and 2 bases, there was a span of 7 bases. CDR1 MNHEY and CDR2 SMNVEV come from the germline V gene (reference sequence). The length of the CDR3 is 14 residues. CDR3 loop: CASSLLGGNQPQHF. CDR3 DNA: TGTGCCAGCAGTTTACTTGGAGGCAATCAGCCCCAGCATTTT.

This chain joins TRBV28 and TRBJ2-7, with 9 bases aligning to TRBD1. The V gene's germline CDR1 is MDHEN and CDR2 SYDVKM. V dropped 5 bases and J dropped 0; count of bases not matched to a gene: 5. The CDR3 covers 15 residues. The CDR3 sequence: CASSHGTGSSYEQYF. CDR3 DNA: TGTGCCAGCAGTCACGGGACAGGGAGCTCCTACGAGCAGTACTTC.

This clone has only one observation. This chain links TRBV9 with TRBJ2-7, with TRBD1 matching over 7 bases. The CDR3 totals 15 residues. V dropped 0 bases and J dropped 4; count of bases not matched to a gene: 7. Germline V CDR1 and CDR2: SGDLS, YYNGEE. The CDR3 sequence is CASSVEAGGWYEQYF. Written as DNA, the CDR3 is TGTGCCAGCAGCGTAGAGGCAGGGGGTTGGTACGAGCAGTACTTC.

The genes are TRBV6-1 and TRBJ2-2, with D hard to call. V dropped 3 bases and J dropped 3 bases, with 8 bases sitting between them. This CDR3 region has 14 residues. Germline CDR1 reads MNHNS; CDR2 reads SASEGT. CDR3 sequence reads: CASSDYRDTGELFF. The CDR3 region has the DNA TGTGCCAGCAGTGATTATCGGGACACCGGGGAGCTGTTTTTT.

This clone was observed a single time. This chain joins TRBV4-1 and TRBJ1-5; TRBD1 might be the D (6 bases). V was cut by 1 base and J by 2 bases, with 15 bases left in between. Germline loops: CDR1 MGHRA, CDR2 YSYEKL. This CDR3 region has 17 residues. As DNA, the CDR3 is TGCGCCAGCAGCCAAGTTTTGGGGGGCGCGGGCAATCAGCCCCAGCATTTT. Amino acids: CASSQVLGGAGNQPQHF.

The J gene is TRBJ1-2, the V gene TRBV15, with D perhaps TRBD1 (5 bases). V was clipped by 5 bases and J by 3 bases, with 16 bases between them. The CDR3 is made up of 15 amino acids. Germline CDR1 LNHNV, CDR2 YYDKDF (reference sequence). DNA of the CDR3: TGTGCCACCAGCCCGGATCGGGGACCCCACTATGGCTACACCTTC. It specifies CATSPDRGPHYGYTF.

The chain couples TRBV4-1 to TRBJ1-2; TRBD1 might be the D (6 bases). The V end was cut by 0 bases, the J end by 4 bases, with 18 bases between. The CDR3 extends over 17 amino acids. Germline loops: CDR1 MGHRA, CDR2 YSYEKL. CDR3 amino acids: CASSQDHSKQGFYGYTF. As DNA, the CDR3 is TGCGCCAGCAGCCAAGATCACTCTAAACAGGGCTTCTATGGCTACACCTTC.

The chain joins TRBV19 to TRBJ2-7; D uncertain. Trimming removed 0 bases from V and 2 bases from J, with 8 bases in between. CDR1 LNHDA and CDR2 SQIVND come from the germline V gene (reference sequence). The CDR3 covers 14 residues. This CDR3 is CASSIDNGAYEQYF. As DNA, the CDR3 is TGTGCCAGTAGTATAGATAACGGAGCCTACGAGCAGTACTTC.